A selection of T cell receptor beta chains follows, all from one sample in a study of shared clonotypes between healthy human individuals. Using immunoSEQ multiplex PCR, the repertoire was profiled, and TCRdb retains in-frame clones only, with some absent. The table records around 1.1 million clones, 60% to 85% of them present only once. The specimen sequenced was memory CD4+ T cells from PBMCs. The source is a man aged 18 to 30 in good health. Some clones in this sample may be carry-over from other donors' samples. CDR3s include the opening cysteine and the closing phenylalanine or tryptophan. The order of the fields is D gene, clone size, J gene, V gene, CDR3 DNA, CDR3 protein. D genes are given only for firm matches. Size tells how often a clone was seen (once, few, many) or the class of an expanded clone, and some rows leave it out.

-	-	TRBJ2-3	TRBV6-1	TGTGCCAGCAGTGAAGGGGCAGCTAGTACGCAGTATTTT	CASSEGAASTQYF
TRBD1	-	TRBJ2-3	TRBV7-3	TGTGCCAGCAGCTTGACCGGGACAGGCGCCAGCACAGATACGCAGTATTTT	CASSLTGTGASTDTQYF
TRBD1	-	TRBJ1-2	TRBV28	TGTGCCAGCAGTACAGGGGGCATCGGCTATGGCTACACCTTC	CASSTGGIGYGYTF
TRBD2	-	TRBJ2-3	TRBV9	TGTGCCAGCAGCGTAGGAAGGACTAGCGGGAGCACAGATACGCAGTATTTT	CASSVGRTSGSTDTQYF
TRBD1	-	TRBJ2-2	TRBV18	TGTGCCAGCTCACCACGACAGGGGTCCGACACCGGGGAGCTGTTTTTT	CASSPRQGSDTGELFF
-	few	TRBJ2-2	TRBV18	TGTGCCAGCTCACCATCCGGGGTGGCCGGGGAGCTGTTTTTT	CASSPSGVAGELFF
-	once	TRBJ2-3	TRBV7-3	TGTGCCAGCAGCCCCCTGTCTAGTAGCACAGATACGCAGTATTTT	CASSPLSSSTDTQYF
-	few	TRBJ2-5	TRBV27	TGTGCCAGCAGTTTGGAAGTAAGAGAGACCCAGTACTTC	CASSLEVRETQYF
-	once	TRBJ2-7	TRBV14	TGTGCCAGCAGCCAAGCCCAATTGTTCGGAGAGCAGTACTTC	CASSQAQLFGEQYF
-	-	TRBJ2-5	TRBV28	TGTGCCAGCAGTCGAAGGACTACGACGGAAAGGGGCGGTCTGACCCAGTACTTC	CASSRRTTTERGGLTQYF
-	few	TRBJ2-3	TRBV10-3	TGTGCCATCAGTGTTCAGGGGCGAGGGTCAGATACGCAGTATTTT	CAISVQGRGSDTQYF
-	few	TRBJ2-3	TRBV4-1	TGCGCCAGCAGCCAAGGGAGCGGGCTTAACACAGATACGCAGTATTTT	CASSQGSGLNTDTQYF
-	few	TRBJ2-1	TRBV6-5	TGTGCCAGCAGTTCCCCAGGCTCCTACAATGAGCAGTTCTTC	CASSSPGSYNEQFF
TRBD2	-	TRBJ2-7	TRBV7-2	TGTGCCAGCAGCTTAACTAGCGGGAGGTACGAGCAGTACTTC	CASSLTSGRYEQYF
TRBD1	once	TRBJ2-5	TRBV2	TGTGCCAGCAGTTCAGGGGGCCAGGAGACCCAGTACTTC	CASSSGGQETQYF
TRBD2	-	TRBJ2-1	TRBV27	TGTGCCAGTACATCACGGGCGGGAGTCACCTACAATGAGCAGTTCTTC	CASTSRAGVTYNEQFF
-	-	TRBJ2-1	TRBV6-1	TGTGCCAGCAGTGAAGGGATTAGTAACGGCGATGAGCAGTTCTTC	CASSEGISNGDEQFF
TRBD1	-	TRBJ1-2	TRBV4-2	TGTGCCAGCAGCCAAGTGGGGTCTGAGGGGGCGGGCTATGGCTACACCTTC	CASSQVGSEGAGYGYTF
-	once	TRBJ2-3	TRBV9	TGTGCCAGCAGCTCCCGTATTTTCGGCGGGAGCACAGATACGCAGTATTTT	CASSSRIFGGSTDTQYF
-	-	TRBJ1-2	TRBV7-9	TGTGCCAGCGCTACGGCAGGGGAGTACTATGGCTACACCTTC	CASATAGEYYGYTF
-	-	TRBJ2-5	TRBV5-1	TGCGCCAGCTCCGGAGACCTCGAGACCCAGTACTTC	CASSGDLETQYF
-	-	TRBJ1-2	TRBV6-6	TGTGCCAGCAGTTATTCCCAGGGGGGCTACACCTTC	CASSYSQGGYTF
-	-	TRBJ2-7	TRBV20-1	TGCAGTGCGAGACTAGAGCAGTACTTC	CSARLEQYF
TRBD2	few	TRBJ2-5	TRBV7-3	TGTGCCAGCAGCGTGAGCGGGACGGTTCAAGAGACCCAGTACTTC	CASSVSGTVQETQYF
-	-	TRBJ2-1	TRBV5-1	TGCGCCAGCAGCTTGGTAGCGCGCTCCTACAATGAGCAGTTCTTC	CASSLVARSYNEQFF